The 19 T cell receptor beta chains presented below share a single source sample, sequenced in a study of blood T cell repertoires in COVID-19. Clones were sequenced by immunoSEQ multiplex PCR, and TCRdb holds only the in-frame ones, with some missing. Of tens of thousands of clones listed, 75% to 90% are singletons. Sequencing input: peripheral blood. The receptors here all came from a man aged 80 or over with acute or convalescent COVID-19.

This chain links TRBV27 with TRBJ2-2, with D perhaps matching TRBD1 (6 bases). The V end lost 1 base, the J end lost 8 bases, and 17 bases lay between the germline ends. The length of the CDR3 is 16 residues. CDR1 and CDR2 from the germline V gene are MNHEY and SMNVEV (reference sequence). DNA of the CDR3: TGTGCCAGCAGTTTATTTATTAACAGGGTAGGAGGGGAGCTGTTTTTT. It specifies CASSLFINRVGGELFF.

The chain carries TRBV5-8 and TRBJ2-1; 10 bases agree with TRBD1. The CDR3 consists of 16 residues. Germline assignment: CDR1 SGHTS and CDR2 YDEGEE. V lost 3 bases, J lost 2 bases, and 5 bases stayed unmatched. The CDR3, as DNA: TGTGCCAGCAGCTCCGGACAGGGGGGTGCCTACAATGAGCAGTTCTTC. Translated, it gives CASSSGQGGAYNEQFF.

J is TRBJ1-3 and V is TRBV29-1; D is unclear. The germline V gene has CDR1 SQVTM and CDR2 ANQGSEA. The CDR3 spans 13 residues. Trimming took off 5 bases at V and 4 bases at J, with 12 bases between the two ends. The CDR3 reads CSVQRGSGNTIYF. In nucleotides, the CDR3 is TGCAGCGTTCAAAGAGGTTCGGGAAACACCATATATTTT.

CDR3 bases: TGTGCCAGCAGCCCTTACAGAATTCCCACTAACTATGGCTACACCTTC. Translation: CASSPYRIPTNYGYTF. The rearrangement links TRBV7-8 to TRBJ1-2; D is unresolved. Germline V CDR1 and CDR2: SGHVS, FQNEAQ. V was shortened by 5 bases and J by 0 bases, with 16 bases between the two germline ends. The CDR3 has 16 residues.

V is TRBV28 and J is TRBJ2-3, with 8 bases aligning to TRBD2. V was pared by 6 bases and J by 2 bases, with 7 bases of the junction left unmatched. The germline V gene has CDR1 MDHEN and CDR2 SYDVKM. The CDR3 totals 15 residues. In DNA, the CDR3 is TGTGCCAGCAGCCACCGGGGGGGATTCACAGATACGCAGTATTTT. This encodes CASSHRGGFTDTQYF.

The rearrangement joins TRBV27 to TRBJ2-7; D is ambiguous. The CDR3 is made up of 12 amino acids. V was clipped by 6 bases and J by 5 bases, with 11 bases between them. Germline CDR1 is MNHEY and CDR2 is SMNVEV (reference sequence). CDR3 DNA: TGTGCCAGCAGGCGAGATCCCCACGAGCAGTACTTC. It is translated as CASRRDPHEQYF.

The chain couples TRBV28 to TRBJ1-2; 8 bases match TRBD1. This CDR3 is 14 amino acids long. V lost 4 bases to trimming and J lost 7 bases; unmatched junction nucleotides: 8. Germline V CDR1 and CDR2: MDHEN, SYDVKM. Here the CDR3 reads CASSSLGQGGGYTF. CDR3 bases: TGTGCCAGCAGTTCCCTCGGACAGGGCGGTGGCTACACCTTC.

This chain's CDR3 is CASSVIRDRGGLAYGYTF. The CDR3 DNA sequence: TGTGCCAGCAGCGTCATACGGGACAGGGGAGGCTTGGCCTATGGCTACACCTTC. The gene calls are TRBV21-1 and TRBJ1-2; the DNA was not used to check the table's D call, TRBD1. TRBV21-1 is noted as a pseudogene. The CDR3 is 18 residues long.

The chain links TRBV3-1 (or the pseudogene TRBV3-2) to TRBJ2-1; 8 nucleotides line up with TRBD1. This CDR3 is built from 12 residues. Germline CDR1 is LGHDT and CDR2 is YNNKEL (reference sequence). The V gene end was trimmed by 5 bases and the J gene end by 15 bases; junction bases not matched to a gene: 9. CDR3 DNA: TGTGCCAGCAGCGGCCCCGGGACAGGAGGGTTCTTC. Its protein product is CASSGPGTGGFF.

As DNA, the CDR3 is TGCAGCGTCACTCGACAGGGAGTTGCGGCTGAAGCTTTCTTT. Translating it yields CSVTRQGVAAEAFF. The chain links TRBV29-1 to TRBJ1-1; 7 bases are shared with TRBD1. The CDR3 spans 14 residues. CDR1 is SQVTM and CDR2 is ANQGSEA in the germline V gene. Losses at the gene ends were 6 bases for V and 6 bases for J; bases not matched to a gene: 13.

The CDR3 DNA is TGCGCCAGCAGCTTGGCCGACAGTTATGGCTACACCTTC. Translation: CASSLADSYGYTF. The genes are TRBV5-1 and TRBJ1-2; perhaps TRBD1 as D (5 bases). Per the germline V gene, CDR1 is SGHRS and CDR2 is YFSETQ. This CDR3 spans 13 amino acids. V was clipped by 0 bases and J by 5 bases, with 8 bases between them.

The V call is TRBV15, the J call TRBJ1-5; TRBD1 might be the D (5 bases). The CDR3 loop spans 15 amino acids. V dropped 0 bases and J dropped 2 bases, with 8 bases sitting between them. Germline values: CDR1 LNHNV, CDR2 YYDKDF (reference sequence). The CDR3 DNA is TGTGCCACCAGCAGAGAAGGGGAGGGCAATCAGCCCCAGCATTTT. Translation gives CATSREGEGNQPQHF.

J is TRBJ1-1 and V is TRBV12-3 or TRBV12-4; D unresolved. The CDR3 consists of 13 residues. V was cut by 7 bases and J by 6 bases, with 15 bases left in between. The CDR3 DNA reads as TGTGCCAGCACCCCGGCGAGGGTGTCTGAAGCTTTCTTT. It codes for CASTPARVSEAFF.

The J gene is TRBJ1-3, the V gene TRBV9; no clear D. Germline V gene data show CDR1 as SGDLS and CDR2 as YYNGEE. CDR3 size: 16 residues. V lost 3 bases, J lost 2 bases, and 15 bases lay in between. CDR3 nucleotides: TGTGCCAGCAGCGGTCGAGGCCTCGGAGCTGGAAACACCATATATTTT. Encoded protein: CASSGRGLGAGNTIYF.

The rearrangement uses TRBV5-1 and TRBJ2-1; 13 positions match TRBD2. CDR1 and CDR2 from the germline V gene are SGHRS and YFSETQ. The V segment lost 1 base and the J segment 0 bases; nucleotides outside the gene matches: 7. The CDR3 totals 19 residues. The CDR3 protein is CASSLLGLAGRSSYNEQFF. The CDR3 DNA follows: TGCGCCAGCAGCTTGTTGGGACTAGCGGGACGCAGCTCCTACAATGAGCAGTTCTTC.

As regards this clone: Germline and junction disagree at one end, which may indicate a read error. The chain joins TRBV7-7 to TRBJ2-1, with D possibly being TRBD2 (6 bases). Germline-derived CDR1 and CDR2 are SSHAT and FNYEAQ (reference sequence). The CDR3 runs 13 residues. The CDR3 sequence is CASSRGFRNEQFF. The CDR3 nucleotides are TGTGCTAGCAGTCGGGGGTTTCGCAATGAGCAGTTCTTC.

The rearrangement links TRBV6-2 or TRBV6-3 to TRBJ2-1; weak D call: TRBD1 (6 bases). Per the germline V gene, CDR1 is MNHEY and CDR2 is SVGEGT. This CDR3 has 15 amino acids. V was clipped by 5 bases and J by 0 bases, with 11 bases between them. The CDR3 DNA reads as TGTGCCAGCAGTAACAGGGTCAGCTCCTACAATGAGCAGTTCTTC. Protein: CASSNRVSSYNEQFF.

There are a few counts of this clone. The chain carries TRBV6-5 and TRBJ1-1, with 8 bases that match TRBD1. The CDR3 extends over 12 amino acids. The V and J ends lost 5 bases and 9 bases, in that order; junction bases with no gene match: 5. The germline gives CDR1 MNHEY, CDR2 SVGAGI. The DNA of the CDR3 is TGTGCCAGCAGTACTCGGACAGGGCAAGCTTTCTTT. Protein: CASSTRTGQAFF.

This chain uses TRBV7-3 with TRBJ2-5; 7 nucleotides align to TRBD1. CDR1 and CDR2 (germline): SGHTA, FQGTGA. The CDR3 is made up of 16 amino acids. V was clipped by 5 bases and J by 4 bases; unmatched bases: 13. Written as DNA, the CDR3 is TGTGCCAGCAGCCTTCAAGGGGGCGTCGGTGGAGAGACCCAGTACTTC. It is translated as CASSLQGGVGGETQYF.